A selection of T cell receptor beta chains follows, all from one sample in a study of cytomegalovirus exposure and HLA in healthy donors. TCRdb's copy holds only in-frame clones and misses some; the assay was immunoSEQ multiplex PCR. The sample records about 140,000 clones, 55% to 80% being singletons. The specimen sequenced was PBMCs. The receptors originated from a human donor in good health. Both conserved end residues are part of each CDR3.

v_gene	j_gene	CDR3aa
TRBV6-1	TRBJ2-2	CASSPGELNTGELFF
TRBV28	TRBJ2-7	CASGRQAIYEQYF
TRBV29-1	TRBJ1-1	CSVEESRGAQAFF
TRBV6-6	TRBJ2-3	CASSLLAGDTQYF
TRBV7-9	TRBJ2-1	CASSLQGTLFF
TRBV15	TRBJ2-7	CATSRDTSGTTSDEQYF
TRBV5-1	TRBJ1-2	CASRFSAGGDYGYTF
TRBV19	TRBJ2-3	CASSTLGGSSTDTQYF
TRBV7-6	TRBJ1-1	CASSLDVGGNTEAFF
TRBV7-9	TRBJ2-5	CASSSSGGETQYF
TRBV11-3	TRBJ2-7	CASSFSREQYF
TRBV6-6	TRBJ1-5	CASSRTQQGPDQPQHF
TRBV27	TRBJ2-7	CATHNVLATYEQYF
TRBV7-8	TRBJ2-7	CASSLGLRQVGSYEQYF
TRBV28	TRBJ1-2	CASSLTTGVYGYTF
TRBV2	TRBJ1-1	CASRGTSVGEAFF
TRBV28	TRBJ2-7	CASRNRVGEQYF
TRBV9	TRBJ2-1	CASSVVGTMDEQFF
TRBV10-2	TRBJ2-5	CASSEQARRSQYF
TRBV5-4	TRBJ1-2	CASSLTGVDYGYTF
TRBV15	.	CATSRDYVAVPYEQYF
TRBV30	TRBJ2-7	CAWRPTGLIFPHYEQYF
TRBV4-1	TRBJ1-1	CASSHEGALDTEAFF
TRBV28	TRBJ1-3	CASSSPGTFGNTIYF
TRBV2	TRBJ2-5	CASSSRTSGTGTQYF
TRBV30	TRBJ2-6	CAWIRSGANVLTF
TRBV4-1	TRBJ2-5	CASSRGIVFRETQYF
TRBV7-2	TRBJ2-7	CASSPSVGGFYEQYF
TRBV6-4	TRBJ2-2	CASSEGADTGELFF
TRBV11-2	TRBJ2-7	CASSLPLPREQYF
TRBV29-1	TRBJ2-2	CSVEDRLAGGGPGELFF
TRBV9	TRBJ2-5	CASSVAGRVQETQYF
TRBV4-1	.	CASSQDRRGVYEQYF
TRBV9	TRBJ2-3	CASSPKEGGGARDTQYF
TRBV9	TRBJ2-3	CASSMSGTSATDTQYF
TRBV25-1	TRBJ2-1	CASSELTSADYNEQFF
TRBV10-3	TRBJ2-7	CAISDRGPSYEQYF